Listed here are 29 T cell receptor beta chains from one sample, sequenced in a study of CD8 T cells in Susac syndrome. With random hexamers, reverse transcription was performed on about 0.45 to 1 ug of RNA. TCRdb re-called the immunoSEQ multiplex PCR reads with MiXCR, one entry per CDR3 protein. Among under 200,000 distinct CDR3 sequences, 95% were seen once, and the ten largest hold less than 0.2%. The source material was CD8+ T cells from PBMCs. All receptors come from a human donor with multiple sclerosis.

A single count supports this clonotype. The rearrangement uses TRBV25-1 and TRBJ1-2; no firm D call. V lost 8 bases and J lost 0, with 16 bases in between. Germline lookup yields CDR1 MGHDK and CDR2 SYGVNS. The CDR3 covers 15 residues. The CDR3 sequence: CASSGGPRTNYGYTF. CDR3 sequence (DNA): TGTGCCAGCTCTGGCGGCCCCAGAACTAACTATGGCTACACCTTC.

The chain employs TRBV27 and TRBJ1-6, with D uncertain. The germline gives CDR1 MNHEY, CDR2 SMNVEV (reference sequence). The V gene lost 2 bases and the J gene lost 10 bases, with 6 bases spanning the gap. The CDR3 totals 12 residues. CDR3 sequence: CASSLGSSPLHF. The CDR3 DNA is TGTGCCAGCAGTTTAGGATCCTCACCCCTCCACTTT.

The gene calls are TRBV20-1 and TRBJ1-1, with 7 positions matching TRBD1. This CDR3 has 12 amino acids. Trimming at V came to 6 bases and at J to 5 bases, leaving 6 bases not matched to a gene. CDR1 and CDR2 (germline): DFQATT, SNEGSKA (reference sequence). CDR3 nucleotide sequence: TGCAGTGCAACAGGGGTCGGTACTGAAGCTTTCTTT. As protein: CSATGVGTEAFF.

V is TRBV11-2 and J is TRBJ2-7; the match to TRBD2 covers 9 bases. Germline V CDR1 and CDR2: SGHAT, FQNNGV. Unmatched junction bases numbered 5, after V lost 5 bases and J lost 0 bases. The CDR3 totals 15 residues. CDR3: CASSPGLASSYEQYF. For the CDR3, the DNA is TGTGCCAGCAGCCCAGGACTAGCGAGCTCCTACGAGCAGTACTTC. Full variable domain (remainder filled in from reference TRBV11-2 and TRBJ2-7): EAGVAQSPRYKIIEKRQSVAFWCNPISGHATLYWYQQILGQGPKLLIQFQNNGVVDDSQLPKDRFSAERLKGVDSTLKIQPAKLEDSAVYLCASSPGLASSYEQYFGPGTRLTVT.

The CDR3 sequence is CASSSGRATSSYNEQFF. CDR3 in DNA: TGTGCCAGCAGTAGCGGGAGGGCGACGAGCTCCTACAATGAGCAGTTCTTC. The chain has TRBV25-1 and TRBJ2-1; 10 nucleotides align to TRBD2. J gave up 0 bases and V 5 bases, and 7 bases lay outside the gene matches. Germline CDR1 MGHDK, CDR2 SYGVNS. The CDR3 is 17 amino acids.

This clonotype was seen only once. The chain links TRBV7-9 to TRBJ1-1; 7 nucleotides agree with TRBD1. There are 13 residues in the CDR3. Germline CDR1 SEHNR, CDR2 FQNEAQ (reference sequence). J gave up 7 bases and V 4 bases, and 6 bases lay outside the gene matches. This chain's CDR3 is CASSSTGYDEAFF. CDR3 bases: TGTGCCAGCAGCTCGACAGGGTATGATGAAGCTTTCTTT. The variable domain in full, with the rest retrieved from reference TRBV7-9 and TRBJ1-1, is DTGVSQNPRHKITKRGQNVTFRCDPISEHNRLYWYRQTLGQGPEFLTYFQNEAQLEKSRLLSDRFSAERPKGSFSTLEIQRTEQGDSAMYLCASSSTGYDEAFFGQGTRLTVV.

The CDR3: CASSQVGGPSNEQFF. The CDR3 DNA sequence: TGTGCCAGCAGCCAAGTAGGGGGGCCCTCCAATGAGCAGTTCTTC. The rearrangement uses TRBV7-4 and TRBJ2-1; D may correspond to TRBD1 or TRBD2 (6 bases each). Germline CDR1 SGHVT, CDR2 SQSDAQ. V was cut by 5 bases and J by 6 bases, with 17 bases left in between. CDR3 size: 15 residues.

This chain connects TRBV7-9 to TRBJ2-1, with TRBD2 matching 8 bases. V shed 3 bases, J shed 8 bases, and the junction held 9 bases outside the gene matches. The CDR3 covers 15 residues. Germline V gene lookup returns CDR1 SEHNR and CDR2 FQNEAQ (reference sequence). The CDR3 nucleotides are TGTGCCAGCAGCTTTGGCGGGGGGTACCGCGATGAGCAGTTCTTC. Its translation is CASSFGGGYRDEQFF.

This sequence joins TRBV2 and TRBJ2-7; D unresolved. Germline CDR1 is SNHLY and CDR2 is FYNNEI. This CDR3 is 13 amino acids long. Trimming cost V 10 bases and J 0 bases, with 13 bases left between them. Here the CDR3 DNA reads TGTGCCACCCCCGGGTCCTCCTCCTACGAGCAGTACTTC. It codes for CATPGSSSYEQYF.

This rearrangement joins TRBV27 to TRBJ1-1; D is unclear. V was shortened by 8 bases and J by 5 bases, with 18 bases between the two germline ends. This CDR3 region has 14 residues. Germline CDR1 is MNHEY and CDR2 is SMNVEV (reference sequence). In DNA, the CDR3 is TGTGCCAGCCGGCCAGGCACAGAGGAAACTGAAGCTTTCTTT. Translating gives CASRPGTEETEAFF.

The chain couples TRBV12-3 or TRBV12-4 to TRBJ2-1; no clear D gene. Trimming left V 3 bases short and J 8 bases short, with 8 bases between. This CDR3 has 12 residues. The CDR3 bases are TGTGCCAGCAGTTTGAACCGCGATGAGCAGTTCTTC. This sequence encodes CASSLNRDEQFF.

The rearrangement links TRBV6-5 to TRBJ1-4; 9 nucleotides align to TRBD1. CDR1 is MNHEY and CDR2 is SVGAGI in the germline V gene. The CDR3 contains 14 residues. The junction had 5 bases not matched to a gene; V was cut back by 5 bases and J by 7 bases. As DNA, the CDR3 is TGTGCCAGCAGTCCGGGACAGGGAGGTGAAAAACTGTTTTTT. This sequence encodes CASSPGQGGEKLFF.

V usage is TRBV2 and J usage is TRBJ2-7, with D hard to call. The CDR3 is 14 amino acids. Trimming left V 6 bases short and J 6 bases short, with 18 bases between. The V gene's germline CDR1 is SNHLY and CDR2 FYNNEI. CDR3: CASRATPEFLEQYF. The CDR3 nucleotides are TGTGCCAGCAGGGCGACCCCCGAATTTCTCGAGCAGTACTTC.

The chain uses TRBV13 and TRBJ1-2; 9 positions agree with TRBD1. The CDR3 totals 12 residues. The J segment lost 12 bases and the V segment lost 5 bases, leaving 7 bases of the junction unmatched. The germline V gene encodes CDR1 PRHDT and CDR2 FYEKMQ (reference sequence). CDR3 DNA sequence: TGTGCCAGCAGCGATAGTGGGACAGGGCACACCTTC. Protein product: CASSDSGTGHTF.

This clonotype is a singleton in its sample. The J gene is TRBJ2-7, the V gene TRBV27; D might be TRBD1 or TRBD2, each matching 5 bases. Germline V CDR1 and CDR2: MNHEY, SMNVEV (reference sequence). CDR3 length: 15 amino acids. Trimming left V 7 bases short and J 4 bases short, with 20 bases between. The CDR3 loop reads CASTASRDGIYEQYF. DNA of the CDR3: TGTGCCAGCACCGCGTCCCGGGACGGTATTTACGAGCAGTACTTC.

The rearrangement links TRBV27 to TRBJ1-2, with 10 positions matching TRBD1. Germline loops: CDR1 MNHEY, CDR2 SMNVEV (reference sequence). V shed 3 bases and J 8 bases; nucleotides not matched to a gene: 6. The CDR3 runs to 14 residues. The CDR3 bases are TGTGCCAGCAGTTTGGGGACAGGGGTGTTGGGCTACACCTTC. Translating it yields CASSLGTGVLGYTF.

CDR3 sequence reads: CASRAGQGQWYGYTF. The CDR3, as DNA: TGTGCCAGCAGAGCCGGACAGGGGCAGTGGTATGGCTACACCTTC. The chain combines TRBV9 with TRBJ1-2, with 9 bases aligning to TRBD1. The CDR3 runs 15 residues. Germline V gene data show CDR1 as SGDLS and CDR2 as YYNGEE. Germline trimming cut 5 bases from V and 5 bases from J; bases unmatched to any gene: 10. Looking up the rest from reference TRBV9 and TRBJ1-2 gives the full variable domain: DSGVTQTPKHLITATGQRVTLRCSPRSGDLSVYWYQQSLDQGLQFLIQYYNGEERAKGNILERFSAQQFPDLHSELNLSSLELGDSALYFCASRAGQGQWYGYTFGSGTRLTVV.

This chain links TRBV5-6 with TRBJ1-1; tentative D call: TRBD1 (5 bases). Germline V gives CDR1 SGHDT, CDR2 YYEEEE. Deletions cut 1 base from V and 3 bases from J, with 16 bases between. The CDR3 extends over 16 amino acids. The CDR3 sequence is CASSLRGGGADTEAFF. The CDR3, as DNA: TGTGCCAGCAGCTTGCGAGGCGGAGGGGCTGACACTGAAGCTTTCTTT.

The CDR3 protein is CASSFARGQGYEQYF. CDR3 DNA: TGTGCCAGCAGCTTCGCCCGTGGACAGGGGTACGAGCAGTACTTC. The chain has TRBV11-2 and TRBJ2-7; 9 nucleotides align to TRBD1. From germline, CDR1 is SGHAT and CDR2 FQNNGV. CDR3 size: 15 residues. Trimming removed 3 bases from V and 4 bases from J; junction bases left unmatched: 7.

This clonotype showed up just once. V and J are TRBV25-1 and TRBJ2-1; D possibly corresponds to TRBD2 (5 bases). V gave up 6 bases and J gave up 2 bases, with 8 bases separating them. This CDR3 is 13 amino acids long. Germline V gene data show CDR1 as MGHDK and CDR2 as SYGVNS. CDR3 DNA sequence: TGTGCCAGCAGCACTAGTCCCTACAATGAGCAGTTCTTC. The encoded protein is CASSTSPYNEQFF.

This chain connects TRBV11-1 to TRBJ2-5; possible D gene TRBD2, 6 bases. Germline V lookup: CDR1 SGHAT, CDR2 FQDESV (reference sequence). CDR3 length: 16 amino acids. Deletions cut 10 bases from V and 5 bases from J, with 26 bases between. The DNA for the CDR3 is TGTGCCATTCTACGGCTACAGACAGCGGAGGGGGAGACCCAGTACTTC. As protein: CAILRLQTAEGETQYF.

This chain links TRBV20-1 with TRBJ2-4; D gene unclear. CDR1 and CDR2 from the germline V gene are DFQATT and SNEGSKA (reference sequence). The CDR3 loop spans 12 amino acids. V was pared by 3 bases and J by 6 bases, with 9 bases between. CDR3 protein: CSARLALNIQYF. The CDR3 DNA follows: TGCAGTGCTAGGCTGGCCTTAAACATTCAGTACTTC.

The J gene is TRBJ2-7, the V gene TRBV27; possible D gene TRBD2, 5 bases. The CDR3 is made up of 12 amino acids. The V and J ends lost 5 bases and 7 bases respectively, with 12 bases between them. CDR1 is MNHEY and CDR2 is SMNVEV in the germline V gene (reference sequence). The CDR3 region has the DNA TGTGCCAGCAGTCTACCGACGGGGGAGCAGTACTTC. Translating it yields CASSLPTGEQYF.

V usage is TRBV7-9 and J usage is TRBJ2-1; 9 bases agree with TRBD2. The length of the CDR3 is 15 residues. V shed 0 bases, J shed 8 bases, and the junction held 5 bases outside the gene matches. Germline loops: CDR1 SEHNR, CDR2 FQNEAQ (reference sequence). The CDR3 coding sequence is TGTGCCAGCAGCTTAGCTGGCGGGAGGGCATATGAGCAGTTCTTC. Translated: CASSLAGGRAYEQFF.

The chain employs TRBV2 and TRBJ2-7; 9 bases agree with TRBD1. The CDR3 extends over 16 amino acids. The germline CDR1 and CDR2 sequences are SNHLY and FYNNEI. V gave up 6 bases and J gave up 6 bases; unmatched junction bases: 15. For the CDR3, the DNA is TGTGCCAGCAGCCAAAAGTACCGGGACAGGGCTTCCGAGCAGTACTTC. Translation: CASSQKYRDRASEQYF. The full variable domain, completed using reference TRBV2 and TRBJ2-7, is EPEVTQTPSHQVTQMGQEVILRCVPISNHLYFYWYRQILGQKVEFLVSFYNNEISEKSEIFDDQFSVERPDGSNFTLKIRSTKLEDSAMYFCASSQKYRDRASEQYFGPGTRLTVT.

This clonotype has only one observation. The chain couples TRBV27 to TRBJ2-5; 9 nucleotides match TRBD2. V lost 6 bases, J lost 5 bases, and 7 bases stayed unmatched. CDR1 and CDR2 (germline): MNHEY, SMNVEV (reference sequence). The CDR3 runs to 14 residues. The CDR3 sequence: CASSITSGGETQYF. Here the CDR3 DNA reads TGTGCCAGCAGCATAACGAGCGGGGGGGAGACCCAGTACTTC.

The chain recombines TRBV20-1 with TRBJ1-5; tentative D call: TRBD1 (5 bases). Germline CDR1 DFQATT, CDR2 SNEGSKA (reference sequence). This CDR3 is 14 amino acids long. V lost 3 bases and J lost 1, with 10 bases in between. DNA of the CDR3: TGCAGTGCTAGTGGGACTCAAAGCAATCAGCCCCAGCATTTT. Protein sequence: CSASGTQSNQPQHF.

The chain uses TRBV11-2 and TRBJ2-7; TRBD2 is a possible D gene (6 bases). V lost 6 bases and J lost 3, with 12 bases in between. The CDR3 extends over 13 amino acids. Germline assignment: CDR1 SGHAT and CDR2 FQNNGV. DNA of the CDR3: TGTGCCAGCAGTTGGACTATTTACTACGAGCAGTACTTC. It yields the protein CASSWTIYYEQYF. The full variable domain, its missing parts supplied by reference TRBV11-2 and TRBJ2-7, is EAGVAQSPRYKIIEKRQSVAFWCNPISGHATLYWYQQILGQGPKLLIQFQNNGVVDDSQLPKDRFSAERLKGVDSTLKIQPAKLEDSAVYLCASSWTIYYEQYFGPGTRLTVT.

The CDR3, as DNA: TGCGGTGAGGACGTAGGGTCCAATCAGCCCCAGCATTTT. Its translation: CGEDVGSNQPQHF. This chain links TRBV5-1 with TRBJ1-5, with D unclear. Germline V CDR1 and CDR2: SGHRS, YFSETQ. The CDR3 loop spans 13 amino acids.